This TCR beta chain was captured by sequencing in a study of CD4 T cells in relation to SARS-CoV-2 and coronaviruses. Whole-study context: PBMCs were cultured with antigen for around nine days before TCR beta sequencing.

The unexposed donors gave CD4+ T cells in 2011-2018, prior to COVID-19. After around nine days of culture, CD4+ T cells were isolated. Repertoires were generated with immunoSEQ multiplex PCR, while TCRdb's copy carries only in-frame clones and drops some. Counted here are approximately 20,000 clones, approximately 81% occurring once; the ten biggest clones make up about 10%. The germline CDR1 and CDR2 sequences are MNHNS and SASEGT. Deletions cut 3 bases from V and 4 bases from J, with 9 bases between. The CDR3 is 13 residues long. Study findings and constraints: Samples before the pandemic and after infection were not matched within any donor. In around three fifths of donors, memory CD4+ clonotypes crossrecognized SARS-CoV-2 and at least one common cold coronavirus spike.

This clone was counted between two and nine times. Its antigen is not known. Input material: CD4+ T cells from PBMCs, cultured in vitro. The V gene is TRBV6-1, the J gene TRBJ1-2; unclear D gene. The clonotype comes from a human donor in good health. This chain's CDR3 is CASSEAAVYGYTF. The CDR3 bases are TGTGCCAGCAGTGAGGCGGCAGTCTATGGCTACACCTTC.